Shown below are 8 T cell receptor beta chains from a single sample sequenced in a study of glioma-infiltrating T cells. Using RNA template, CDR3s of TCR alpha and beta were amplified with iRepertoire arm-PCR. MiXCR was run by TCRdb on the multiplex PCR reads, yielding one entry per CDR3 protein. The profile shows 350 to 400 distinct CDR3 sequences, approximately 26% of them singletons. Sequenced: glioma tissue, nonneoplastic brain tissue, or PBMCs (not recorded which). The receptor source for this set is a human donor with low-grade glioma or glioblastoma, undergoing nonglioma brain surgery, or in good health (not recorded which).

Of note for this clonotype: This beta chain was picked up by a library intended for alpha chains and is off target, so its count carries little meaning. This rearrangement joins TRBV29-1 to TRBJ2-3; 14 bases are a match to TRBD2. Trimming removed 5 bases from V and 4 bases from J; junction bases left unmatched: 11. The germline gives CDR1 SQVTM, CDR2 ANQGSEA. The CDR3 is 17 amino acids. This CDR3 reads CSVLPTTSGRDADTQYF. DNA for the CDR3: TGCAGCGTTCTTCCCACGACTAGCGGGAGGGATGCAGATACGCAGTATTTT.

In regard to this clonotype: This could be a read error, since a much larger clone is one nucleotide away. In a library made to pick up alpha chains, this beta chain is a stray read with a size that means little. V gene TRBV28 combines with J gene TRBJ2-1; TRBD2 matches at 10 bases. Germline V lookup: CDR1 MDHEN, CDR2 SYDVKM. The CDR3 contains 14 residues. DNA of the CDR3: TGTGCCGGCAGTTTAGCGGGAGGCTACAATGAGCAGTTCTTC. Translation: CAGSLAGGYNEQFF.

This clonotype was counted a few times. Because the library targeted alpha chains, this beta chain is an off-target read whose size means little. V is TRBV14 and J is TRBJ1-1; the match to TRBD1 covers 7 bases. With 1 base clipped from V and 1 base from J, the junction kept 12 bases outside the gene matches. CDR1 SGHDN and CDR2 FVKESK come from the germline V gene. The CDR3 totals 18 residues. CDR3 coding DNA: TGTGCCAGCAGCCAAGTTACAGGGGCGTCGGTATGGAACACTGAAGCTTTCTTT. It translates to CASSQVTGASVWNTEAFF.

This clonotype is termed large. Since it is a stray read in a library aimed at alpha chains, this beta chain has a size that is not meaningful. The J gene is TRBJ1-3, the V gene TRBV6-1, with D unclear. In germline, CDR1 is MNHNS, CDR2 SASEGT. The V end lost 5 bases, the J end lost 0 bases, and 17 bases lay between the germline ends. The length of the CDR3 is 17 residues. CDR3 region: CASSPQVAGLSGNTIYF. CDR3 nucleotides: TGTGCCAGCAGTCCCCAAGTTGCGGGTCTCTCTGGAAACACCATATATTTT.

By sample share, this clonotype is large. Since it is a stray read in a library aimed at alpha chains, this beta chain has a size that is not meaningful. The chain couples TRBV20-1 to TRBJ1-6; 8 positions match TRBD1. Trimming removed 6 bases from V and 10 bases from J; junction bases left unmatched: 8. This CDR3 has 13 residues. Germline loops: CDR1 DFQATT, CDR2 SNEGSKA (reference sequence). CDR3 loop: CSAPATGVSPLHF. The DNA of the CDR3 is TGCAGTGCGCCCGCGACAGGGGTCTCACCCCTCCACTTT.

Points on this clonotype: The library was designed around alpha chains, so this beta chain is a stray read whose abundance carries little weight. The chain carries TRBV5-1 and TRBJ2-3, with 11 bases aligning to TRBD2. The J segment lost 4 bases and the V segment lost 2 bases, leaving 9 bases of the junction unmatched. Germline CDR1 reads SGHRS; CDR2 reads YFSETQ. This CDR3 spans 17 amino acids. DNA of the CDR3: TGCGCCAGCAGCTTACTAGCGGGAGTTGAGTTAGCAGATACGCAGTATTTT. It encodes CASSLLAGVELADTQYF.

Details on this clonotype: This beta chain is a stray sequence in a library constructed for alpha chains; its clone size is not meaningful. The chain combines TRBV19 with TRBJ2-3, with D uncertain. The germline CDR1 and CDR2 sequences are LNHDA and SQIVND (reference sequence). With 1 base removed from V and 6 bases from J, the gap between germline ends came to 8 bases. There are 13 residues in the CDR3. The CDR3 coding sequence is TGTGCCAGTAGTATAGTTTTGCGGGATACGCAGTATTTT. Translated: CASSIVLRDTQYF.

For this clonotype: With the library built for alpha chains, this beta chain is off target and its frequency is not meaningful. The chain recombines TRBV7-3 with TRBJ2-5; possible D gene TRBD2, 6 bases. Trimming left V 5 bases short and J 2 bases short, with 12 bases between. Germline V gene sequence: CDR1 SGHTA, CDR2 FQGTGA. The CDR3 loop spans 14 amino acids. This CDR3 is CASSPTGTQETQYF. CDR3 DNA sequence: TGTGCCAGCAGCCCAACCGGGACTCAAGAGACCCAGTACTTC.